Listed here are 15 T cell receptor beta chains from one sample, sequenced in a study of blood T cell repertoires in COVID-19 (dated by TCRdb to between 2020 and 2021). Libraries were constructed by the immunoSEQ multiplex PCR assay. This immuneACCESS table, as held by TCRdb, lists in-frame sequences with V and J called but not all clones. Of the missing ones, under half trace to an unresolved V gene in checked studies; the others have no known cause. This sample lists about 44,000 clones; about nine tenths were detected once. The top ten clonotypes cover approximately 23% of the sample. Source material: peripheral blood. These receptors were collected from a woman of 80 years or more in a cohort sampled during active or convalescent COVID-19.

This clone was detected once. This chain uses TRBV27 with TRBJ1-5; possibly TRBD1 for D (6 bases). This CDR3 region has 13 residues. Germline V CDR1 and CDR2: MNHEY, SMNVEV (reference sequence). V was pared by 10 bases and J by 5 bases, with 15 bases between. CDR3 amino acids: CATGGTIDQPQHF. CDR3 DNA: TGTGCCACTGGGGGCACGATCGATCAGCCCCAGCATTTT.

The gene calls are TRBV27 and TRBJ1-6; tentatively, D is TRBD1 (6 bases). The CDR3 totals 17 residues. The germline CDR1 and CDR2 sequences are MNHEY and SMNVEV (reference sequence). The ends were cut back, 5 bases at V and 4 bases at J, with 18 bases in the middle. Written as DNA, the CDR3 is TGTGCCAGCAGTGTCCTCCAGGGGACCGTTTATAATTCACCCCTCCACTTT. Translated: CASSVLQGTVYNSPLHF.

The DNA for the CDR3 is TGTGCCAGCAGCTCCTTAAGGGAAGCAGGGGAGAACACTGAAGCTTTCTTT. Translated, it gives CASSSLREAGENTEAFF. J is TRBJ1-1 and V is TRBV7-9; D may be TRBD1 (6 bases). With 4 bases removed from V and 1 base from J, the gap between germline ends came to 19 bases. This CDR3 is built from 17 residues. Germline loops: CDR1 SEHNR, CDR2 FQNEAQ (reference sequence).

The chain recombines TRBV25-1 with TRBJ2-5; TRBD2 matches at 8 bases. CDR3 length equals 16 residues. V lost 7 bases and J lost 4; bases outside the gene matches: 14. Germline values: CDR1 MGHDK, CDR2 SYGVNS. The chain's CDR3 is CASTEGSGREIETQYF. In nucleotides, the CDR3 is TGTGCCAGCACGGAAGGGAGCGGGAGAGAGATAGAGACCCAGTACTTC.

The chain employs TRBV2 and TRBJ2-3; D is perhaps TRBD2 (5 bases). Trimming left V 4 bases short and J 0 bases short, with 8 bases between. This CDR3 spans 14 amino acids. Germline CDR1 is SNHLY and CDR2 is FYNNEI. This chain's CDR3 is CASSATISTDTQYF. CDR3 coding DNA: TGTGCCAGCAGTGCGACTATTAGCACAGATACGCAGTATTTT. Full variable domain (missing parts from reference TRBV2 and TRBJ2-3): EPEVTQTPSHQVTQMGQEVILRCVPISNHLYFYWYRQILGQKVEFLVSFYNNEISEKSEIFDDQFSVERPDGSNFTLKIRSTKLEDSAMYFCASSATISTDTQYFGPGTRLTVL.

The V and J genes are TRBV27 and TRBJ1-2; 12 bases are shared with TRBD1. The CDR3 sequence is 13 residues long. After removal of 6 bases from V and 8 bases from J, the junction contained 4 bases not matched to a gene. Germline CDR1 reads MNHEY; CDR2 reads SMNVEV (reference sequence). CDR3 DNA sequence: TGTGCCAGCAGGGGACAGGGGGCGTTCGGCTACACCTTC. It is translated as CASRGQGAFGYTF.

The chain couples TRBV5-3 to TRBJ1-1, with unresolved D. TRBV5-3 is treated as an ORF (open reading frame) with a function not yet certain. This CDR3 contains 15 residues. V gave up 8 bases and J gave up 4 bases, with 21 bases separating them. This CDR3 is CARSPGREVGTEAFF. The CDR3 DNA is TGTGCCAGGTCACCCGGTCGGGAGGTCGGCACTGAAGCTTTCTTT.

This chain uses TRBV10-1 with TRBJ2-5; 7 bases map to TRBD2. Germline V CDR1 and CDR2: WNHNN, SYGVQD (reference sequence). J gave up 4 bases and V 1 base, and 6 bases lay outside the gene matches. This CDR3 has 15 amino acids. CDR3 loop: CASSEFRTRGETQYF. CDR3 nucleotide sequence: TGCGCCAGCAGTGAGTTTCGGACTAGGGGAGAGACCCAGTACTTC.

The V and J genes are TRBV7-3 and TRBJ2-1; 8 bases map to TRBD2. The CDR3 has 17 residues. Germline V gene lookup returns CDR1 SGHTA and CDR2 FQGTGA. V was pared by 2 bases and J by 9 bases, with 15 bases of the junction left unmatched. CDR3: CASSLGAPRGGGIEQFF. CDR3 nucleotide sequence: TGTGCCAGCAGCTTAGGGGCTCCCCGGGGGGGCGGAATTGAGCAGTTCTTC.

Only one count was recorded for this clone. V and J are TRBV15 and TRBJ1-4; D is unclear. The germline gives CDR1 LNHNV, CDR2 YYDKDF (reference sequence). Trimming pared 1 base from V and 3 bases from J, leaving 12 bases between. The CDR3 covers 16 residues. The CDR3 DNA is TGTGCCACCAGCAGAGCCCGTCGAGCTGCTAATGAAAAACTGTTTTTT. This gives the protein CATSRARRAANEKLFF.

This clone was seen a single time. CDR3 residues: CASSLTRDSSNTQYF. The CDR3, as DNA: TGTGCCAGCAGCTTGACCCGGGACTCATCCAATACGCAGTATTTT. The chain has TRBV5-4 and TRBJ2-3; a possible D gene is TRBD2 (6 bases). Germline V lookup: CDR1 SGHNT, CDR2 YYREEE (reference sequence). V was clipped by 1 base and J by 7 bases, with 16 bases between them. This CDR3 is 15 amino acids long.

CDR3 region: CASSQASGGYRSYEQYF. For the CDR3, the DNA is TGTGCCAGCAGCCAAGCTAGCGGGGGATATAGGTCCTACGAGCAGTACTTC. V and J are TRBV3-1 (or the pseudogene TRBV3-2) and TRBJ2-7, with 10 positions matching TRBD2. Germline V CDR1 and CDR2: LGHDT, YNNKEL (reference sequence). The V and J ends lost 1 base and 1 base, in that order; junction bases with no gene match: 7. The CDR3 is 17 amino acids.

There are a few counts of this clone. The CDR3: CAISETGMNTEAFF. In DNA form, the CDR3 reads TGTGCCATCAGTGAGACAGGTATGAACACTGAAGCTTTCTTT. The chain has TRBV10-3 and TRBJ1-1, with TRBD1 as a possible D gene (5 bases). Per the germline V gene, CDR1 is ENHRY and CDR2 is SYGVKD. The CDR3 sequence is 14 residues long. Between the trimmed V and J ends, which lost 2 bases and 0 bases, there was a span of 7 bases.

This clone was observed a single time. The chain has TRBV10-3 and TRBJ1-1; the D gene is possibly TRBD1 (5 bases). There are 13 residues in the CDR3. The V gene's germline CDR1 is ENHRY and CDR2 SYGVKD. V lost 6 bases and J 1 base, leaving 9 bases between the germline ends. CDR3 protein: CAISPGGNTEAFF. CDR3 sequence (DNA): TGTGCCATCAGCCCGGGGGGGAACACTGAAGCTTTCTTT.

CDR3 loop: CASSLGGRRRETQYF. CDR3 nucleotides: TGTGCCAGCAGCTTAGGGGGTAGGAGGCGGGAGACCCAGTACTTC. V and J are TRBV7-2 and TRBJ2-5; maybe TRBD2 (5 bases). There are 15 residues in the CDR3. Germline V lookup: CDR1 SGHTA, CDR2 FQGNSA. Trimming took 1 base from V and 5 from J, leaving 14 bases between them.